These T cell receptor beta chains were read from a single sample in a study of cytomegalovirus exposure and HLA in healthy donors. Assay: immunoSEQ multiplex PCR; the TCRdb copy retains only in-frame clones and omits some. The sample lists under 110,000 clones, about 87% seen once, with roughly 2% in the top ten. What was sequenced was PBMCs. The source is a woman under 30 in good health and CMV-seropositive. Each CDR3 is given with its conserved first and last residue. Each record gives: V gene, clone size, J gene, D gene, CDR3 DNA, CDR3 protein. A D gene is named only where the DNA matches it firmly. The size entry is marked missing in some rows and otherwise reads once, few, many or a size class.

TRBV6-1,.,TRBJ2-5,.,TGTGCCAGTAAAACAGAAGAGACCCAGTACTTC,CASKTEETQYF
TRBV27,.,TRBJ2-6,.,TGTGCCACCTCTTTCTCTGGGGCCAACGTCCTGACTTTC,CATSFSGANVLTF
TRBV11-2,.,TRBJ1-4,.,TGTGCCAGCAGCGCAGGTCGCATTGCAACTAATGAAAAACTGTTTTTT,CASSAGRIATNEKLFF
TRBV29-1,.,TRBJ2-2,TRBD2,TGCAGCGTTTACTATAGCGGGGGGGTGAACACCGGGGAGCTGTTTTTT,CSVYYSGGVNTGELFF
TRBV7-9,.,TRBJ1-1,.,TGTGCCAGCAGCTCTTGGCGGGAGGCTGTGGACACTGAAGCTTTCTTT,CASSSWREAVDTEAFF
TRBV4-1,once,TRBJ2-2,.,TGCGCCAGCAGCCCAGGGAACACCGGGGAGCTGTTTTTT,CASSPGNTGELFF
TRBV28,.,TRBJ2-1,.,TGTGCCAGCAGTTTATACCCCTCCATGGGGAGCGGTGGTGAGCAGTTCTTC,CASSLYPSMGSGGEQFF
TRBV6-1,.,TRBJ1-6,.,TGTGCCAGCAGTGAAGCGTATAGAAGTTCACCCCTCCACTTT,CASSEAYRSSPLHF
TRBV28,.,TRBJ2-6,TRBD1,TGTGCCAGCAGCTCCAATCGGGACAGTTTAAGCTCTGGGGCCAACGTCCTGACTTTC,CASSSNRDSLSSGANVLTF
TRBV28,.,TRBJ2-5,TRBD1,TGTGCCAGCGCCCCGGACAGGTTAGGTACACAAGAGACCCAGTACTTC,CASAPDRLGTQETQYF